These 27 T cell receptor beta chains came from one sample sequenced in a study of blood T cell repertoires in COVID-19. Libraries were prepared by immunoSEQ multiplex PCR; TCRdb keeps only in-frame clonotypes and omits some of them. There are about 110,000 clones in the sample; about three quarters occur only once, and 0.86% lies in the top ten. Specimen: peripheral blood. Receptor source: a human donor with acute or convalescent COVID-19. The donor label of this sample is uncertain.

The genes are TRBV24-1 and TRBJ2-3, with 7 bases aligning to TRBD1. This CDR3 comprises 15 residues. From germline, CDR1 is KGHDR and CDR2 SFDVKD. V lost 3 bases to trimming and J lost 5 bases; unmatched junction nucleotides: 7. The DNA for the CDR3 is TGTGCCACCAGTGATCCAGGCAGGGGGTTAGATACGCAGTATTTT. Encoded protein: CATSDPGRGLDTQYF.

This chain joins TRBV5-8 and TRBJ2-2; no clear D. V dropped 3 bases and J dropped 0 bases, with 9 bases sitting between them. The CDR3 contains 15 residues. CDR1 and CDR2 from the germline V gene are SGHTS and YDEGEE. The CDR3 here is CASSYWATNTGELFF. CDR3 sequence (DNA): TGTGCCAGCAGCTACTGGGCCACGAACACCGGGGAGCTGTTTTTT. Complete variable domain (other parts from reference TRBV5-8 and TRBJ2-2): EAGVTQSPTHLIKTRGQQATLRCSPISGHTSVYWYQQALGLGLQFLLWYDEGEERNRGNFPPRFSGRQFPNYSSELNVNALELEDSALYLCASSYWATNTGELFFGEGSRLTVL.

The chain uses TRBV24-1 and TRBJ1-2; D remains unclear. The CDR3 length is 12 residues. V lost 3 bases, J lost 8 bases, and 9 bases lay in between. Germline V gene lookup returns CDR1 KGHDR and CDR2 SFDVKD. CDR3 loop: CATSDPPGGYTF. DNA of the CDR3: TGTGCCACCAGTGATCCGCCGGGGGGCTACACCTTC.

The chain uses TRBV7-2 and TRBJ2-7, with a possible D match to TRBD2 (6 bases). The CDR3 contains 15 residues. Deletions cut 6 bases from V and 0 bases from J, with 15 bases between. CDR1 SGHTA and CDR2 FQGNSA come from the germline V gene. As DNA, the CDR3 is TGTGCCAGCAGACCCCCGGCCGGGGGCTCCTACGAGCAGTACTTC. Amino acid sequence: CASRPPAGGSYEQYF.

This clone was found once. This chain links TRBV19 with TRBJ1-1; TRBD1 is a possible D gene (5 bases). This CDR3 comprises 15 residues. The germline CDR1 and CDR2 sequences are LNHDA and SQIVND (reference sequence). Trimming left V 1 base short and J 6 bases short, with 15 bases between. This chain's CDR3 is CASSIAGTGGAEAFF. The CDR3 DNA reads TGTGCCAGTAGTATAGCCGGGACGGGAGGGGCTGAAGCTTTCTTT.

This clone was observed a single time. The chain has TRBV21-1 and TRBJ2-1; the D call in the table, TRBD1, was not verified against the DNA. TRBV21-1 is a listed pseudogene. The CDR3 loop spans 15 amino acids. The CDR3 DNA is TGTGCCAGCAGCAAAAGGGACAGGGGGAGGAATGAGCAGTTCTTC. This codes for CASSKRDRGRNEQFF.

This chain connects TRBV7-9 to TRBJ1-5; D not resolved. Trimming left V 5 bases short and J 5 bases short, with 10 bases between. Germline values: CDR1 SEHNR, CDR2 FQNEAQ (reference sequence). The length of the CDR3 is 13 residues. CDR3 coding DNA: TGTGCCAGCAGCCTGAGGTCGGATCAGCCCCAGCATTTT. The encoded protein is CASSLRSDQPQHF.

This chain joins TRBV3-1 (or the pseudogene TRBV3-2) and TRBJ1-4; D ambiguous. This CDR3 spans 16 amino acids. The germline V and J ends were trimmed by 4 bases and 4 bases, with 16 bases remaining between them. CDR1 and CDR2 from the germline V gene are LGHDT and YNNKEL (reference sequence). The CDR3 spells CASSPELRGFNEKLFF. The CDR3 DNA sequence: TGTGCCAGCAGCCCCGAACTCCGAGGATTTAATGAAAAACTGTTTTTT.

The genes are TRBV25-1 and TRBJ2-1; 13 nucleotides line up with TRBD2. Germline assignment: CDR1 MGHDK and CDR2 SYGVNS. This CDR3 comprises 15 residues. J was trimmed by 9 bases and V by 6 bases; bases with no gene match: 8. In DNA, the CDR3 is TGTGCCAGCAGAAGAACTAGCGGGGGGGCCGGTGAGCAGTTCTTC. Its translation is CASRRTSGGAGEQFF.

The gene calls are TRBV5-1 and TRBJ1-4; D possibly corresponds to TRBD1 (5 bases). There are 15 residues in the CDR3. Germline V lookup: CDR1 SGHRS, CDR2 YFSETQ. Deletions cut 6 bases from V and 1 base from J, with 13 bases between. CDR3 bases: TGCGCCAGCAAGGGCAGGGAAGGAACTAATGAAAAACTGTTTTTT. Encoded protein: CASKGREGTNEKLFF.

This clone was seen a single time. V gene TRBV13 combines with J gene TRBJ1-2; D remains unclear. There are 14 residues in the CDR3. Germline V gene data show CDR1 as PRHDT and CDR2 as FYEKMQ (reference sequence). V dropped 1 base and J dropped 4 bases, with 10 bases sitting between them. The CDR3 is CASSLVAVPYGYTF. CDR3 bases: TGTGCCAGCAGCTTAGTGGCGGTCCCCTATGGCTACACCTTC.

The chain uses TRBV2 and TRBJ2-7, with 8 bases fitting TRBD2. Germline V gene lookup returns CDR1 SNHLY and CDR2 FYNNEI. The CDR3 extends over 16 amino acids. V was clipped by 0 bases and J by 1 base; unmatched bases: 5. CDR3 sequence reads: CASSEAVTSGSYEQYF. In DNA, the CDR3 is TGTGCCAGCAGTGAAGCTGTAACTAGCGGATCCTACGAGCAGTACTTC.

This chain joins TRBV7-9 and TRBJ2-1; weak D call: TRBD2 (7 bases). Per the germline V gene, CDR1 is SEHNR and CDR2 is FQNEAQ (reference sequence). There are 17 residues in the CDR3. Trimming took off 3 bases at V and 6 bases at J, with 21 bases between the two ends. CDR3 region: CASSFARGGGDSNEQFF. CDR3 nucleotide sequence: TGTGCCAGCAGCTTTGCCCGAGGGGGGGGAGATTCCAATGAGCAGTTCTTC.

The chain combines TRBV30 with TRBJ1-4; the D is unclear. Trimming shortened V by 3 bases and J by 4 bases, and 18 bases separated the two germline ends. Germline-derived CDR1 and CDR2 are GTSNPN and SVGIG (reference sequence). The CDR3 covers 16 residues. The CDR3 reads CAWSPGFEEGNEKLFF. The DNA for the CDR3 is TGTGCCTGGAGCCCTGGATTCGAGGAGGGTAATGAAAAACTGTTTTTT.

This clone has a handful of counts. The chain joins TRBV5-6 to TRBJ2-1, with 9 bases matching TRBD2. Trimming at V came to 4 bases and at J to 9 bases, leaving 8 bases not matched to a gene. Germline lookup yields CDR1 SGHDT and CDR2 YYEEEE. CDR3 length: 14 residues. CDR3 protein: CASSLGGGRGEQFF. CDR3 sequence (DNA): TGTGCCAGCAGCCTGGGAGGCGGGAGGGGTGAGCAGTTCTTC.

The rearrangement links TRBV29-1 to TRBJ1-2, with TRBD1 matching 12 bases. Germline values: CDR1 SQVTM, CDR2 ANQGSEA. Trimming removed 2 bases from V and 2 bases from J; junction bases left unmatched: 6. The CDR3 length is 16 residues. DNA of the CDR3: TGCAGCGTTGAAAGGGGACAGGGGGCCCGAAACTATGGCTACACCTTC. Residues: CSVERGQGARNYGYTF.

The V gene is TRBV4-2, the J gene TRBJ2-5, with 11 nucleotides matching TRBD2. This CDR3 region has 17 residues. Germline lookup yields CDR1 LGHNA and CDR2 YNFKEQ. Trimming removed 3 bases from V and 4 bases from J; junction bases left unmatched: 10. The CDR3 sequence: CASSQWGSGGAAETQYF. CDR3 in DNA: TGTGCCAGCAGCCAGTGGGGTAGCGGGGGGGCGGCAGAGACCCAGTACTTC.

The chain uses TRBV7-3 and TRBJ2-5; 10 bases match TRBD1. The CDR3 runs to 16 residues. With 3 bases clipped from V and 5 bases from J, the junction kept 9 bases outside the gene matches. Germline CDR1 and CDR2: SGHTA and FQGTGA. CDR3 DNA: TGTGCCAGCAGCTTTTTCGGGACAGGGGTAGCTGAGACCCAGTACTTC. Translating it yields CASSFFGTGVAETQYF.

J is TRBJ1-4 and V is TRBV2, with D tentatively TRBD1 (6 bases). CDR3 length: 13 amino acids. Trimming took off 6 bases at V and 5 bases at J, with 10 bases between the two ends. Germline V gives CDR1 SNHLY, CDR2 FYNNEI. The CDR3 DNA sequence: TGTGCCAGCAGCGGGGACATCAATGAAAAACTGTTTTTT. Protein sequence: CASSGDINEKLFF.

The V and J genes are TRBV11-2 and TRBJ1-2; 7 bases fit TRBD1. CDR1 and CDR2 (germline): SGHAT, FQNNGV. The CDR3 covers 15 residues. V trimming: 4 bases; J trimming: 6 bases; junction bases outside the gene matches: 11. CDR3 protein: CASSSPRDRVHGYTF. The DNA of the CDR3 is TGTGCCAGCAGCTCCCCCCGAGACAGGGTCCATGGCTACACCTTC.

This CDR3 is CAISSPSGGPSYEQYF. The CDR3 bases are TGTGCCATCAGTTCGCCTAGCGGGGGTCCCTCCTACGAGCAGTACTTC. The genes are TRBV10-3 and TRBJ2-7; TRBD2 aligns across 10 bases. Germline trimming cut 5 bases from V and 0 bases from J; bases unmatched to any gene: 7. The V gene's germline CDR1 is ENHRY and CDR2 SYGVKD. This CDR3 has 16 amino acids.

The chain employs TRBV7-7 and TRBJ2-1; a possible D gene is TRBD2 (5 bases). V was cut by 0 bases and J by 8 bases, with 14 bases left in between. The germline V gene encodes CDR1 SSHAT and CDR2 FNYEAQ (reference sequence). The CDR3 consists of 15 residues. CDR3 nucleotide sequence: TGTGCCAGCAGCTTAGCGCCGGGGTTCTGGGATGAGCAGTTCTTC. It translates to CASSLAPGFWDEQFF.

This chain links TRBV14 with TRBJ2-2; 8 bases align to TRBD1. The CDR3 is 15 residues long. Germline V lookup: CDR1 SGHDN, CDR2 FVKESK. V was pared by 6 bases and J by 3 bases, with 6 bases of the junction left unmatched. CDR3 DNA sequence: TGTGCCAGCAGTCCGGGACAGGCTGACACCGGGGAGCTGTTTTTT. This gives the protein CASSPGQADTGELFF.

The V call is TRBV28, the J call TRBJ1-2; D is perhaps TRBD1 (5 bases). V lost 5 bases, J lost 4 bases, and 8 bases lay in between. Germline V lookup: CDR1 MDHEN, CDR2 SYDVKM. The CDR3 is 12 residues long. The CDR3 DNA sequence: TGTGCCAGCAGTCCACAGGTCTATGGCTACACCTTC. This translates into CASSPQVYGYTF.

The table lists this clone with a count of one. The V and J genes are TRBV27 and TRBJ1-1; no definite D call. The length of the CDR3 is 14 residues. The V and J ends lost 1 base and 1 base respectively, with 7 bases between them. The V gene's germline CDR1 is MNHEY and CDR2 SMNVEV (reference sequence). The CDR3 spells CASSLYVENTEAFF. For the CDR3, the DNA is TGTGCCAGCAGTTTATATGTAGAGAACACTGAAGCTTTCTTT.

This clone showed up just once. J is TRBJ1-1 and V is TRBV4-1; D not certain. The germline CDR1 and CDR2 sequences are MGHRA and YSYEKL. Trimming took 1 base from V and 1 from J, leaving 4 bases between them. This CDR3 has 13 residues. The CDR3 DNA follows: TGCGCCAGCAGCCAAGTGGCGAACACTGAAGCTTTCTTT. Translation gives CASSQVANTEAFF.

This chain links TRBV15 with TRBJ2-3; perhaps TRBD2 as D (6 bases). The CDR3 covers 16 residues. Germline V CDR1 and CDR2: LNHNV, YYDKDF (reference sequence). The ends were cut back, 3 bases at V and 2 bases at J, with 15 bases in the middle. The CDR3 DNA sequence: TGTGCCACCAGCAGTCACTCGGGGACTTACACAGATACGCAGTATTTT. It translates to CATSSHSGTYTDTQYF.